This T cell receptor (beta chain) emerged from a study of blood T cell dynamics during melanoma immunotherapy. Study context: Metastatic melanoma patients received first-line pembrolizumab or nivolumab plus ipilimumab.

The length of the CDR3 is 13 residues. Germline CDR1 reads MDHEN; CDR2 reads SYDVKM. Trimming took 3 bases from V and 4 from J, leaving 9 bases between them. DNA loading was fixed at 350 ng for all bulk PBMC samples. The protocol was immunoSEQ multiplex PCR, while the TCRdb copy is restricted to in-frame clones and leaves out a portion. The top ten hold 4.6% of the sample, which has almost 25,000 clones, around 85% seen once. Time point in this sample: pre-treatment baseline. Disease control meant complete response, partial response or stable disease at 12 weeks. Patients with prior systemic cancer treatment, concomitant immunosuppressants, or other active malignancies were excluded.

The chain couples TRBV28 to TRBJ1-2, with D possibly being TRBD1 (5 bases). Sample: blood, taken from a patient treated with checkpoint blockade. This receptor was obtained from a human donor with melanoma. The CDR3 region has the DNA TGTGCCAGCAGTTTCAGGGCCAGCTATGGCTACACCTTC. Protein sequence: CASSFRASYGYTF.